This T cell receptor beta chain derives from a study of T cell responses to AZD1222 COVID-19 vaccine. Here immunoSEQ multiplex PCR was the method, and the copy in TCRdb shows in-frame clones only, minus some. The sample comprises approximately 150,000 clones, about nine tenths of which are singletons, and more than 3.5% rests with the top ten. The study, taken as a whole, reports: Donors were largely white British and mainly female; clonal diversity was possibly underestimated. There were vaccine-associated CD4 TCRs across spike, dominant at 160-218 and 743-854.

Germline values: CDR1 ENHRY, CDR2 SYGVKD. The CDR3 has 15 amino acids. V was trimmed by 6 bases and J by 8 bases, leaving 19 bases between them. About this clone: Its antigen is currently unknown.

Sequenced here: peripheral blood, sampled 28 days after the second dose of the MenACWY control vaccine. The chain employs TRBV10-3 and TRBJ1-4; no firm D call. The sequence came from an adult who received the MenACWY meningococcal vaccine as a control. In nucleotides, the CDR3 is TGTGCCATCAGCAATGTGCCAGGTTTAGGGGAAAAACTGTTTTTT. Protein product: CAISNVPGLGEKLFF.